These 13 T cell receptor beta chains originate from one sample sequenced in a study of blood T cell repertoires in COVID-19. TCRdb's copy holds only in-frame clones and misses some; the assay was immunoSEQ multiplex PCR. The sample records over 100,000 clones, 70% to 90% being singletons. Sequencing input: peripheral blood. The receptor set was obtained from a man in his forties or fifties with acute or convalescent COVID-19.

This clone was seen a single time. This chain uses TRBV7-2 with TRBJ1-4; 9 nucleotides match TRBD1. V gave up 1 base and J gave up 8 bases; unmatched junction bases: 11. This CDR3 spans 17 amino acids. Germline CDR1 and CDR2: SGHTA and FQGNSA. CDR3 residues: CASSLGTTGGAREKLFF. CDR3 sequence (DNA): TGTGCCAGCAGCTTAGGGACCACAGGGGGCGCGAGAGAAAAACTGTTTTTT.

The chain recombines TRBV30 with TRBJ2-2; the D gene is possibly TRBD1 (6 bases). The length of the CDR3 is 14 residues. Germline CDR1 is GTSNPN and CDR2 is SVGIG (reference sequence). V was cut by 6 bases and J by 1 base, with 12 bases left in between. CDR3 protein: CACPGTWNTGELFF. CDR3 sequence (DNA): TGTGCCTGCCCCGGGACATGGAACACCGGGGAGCTGTTTTTT.

The J gene is TRBJ1-1, the V gene TRBV5-8; D unresolved. Trimming took off 2 bases at V and 5 bases at J, with 10 bases between the two ends. The CDR3 is 13 amino acids. CDR1 SGHTS and CDR2 YDEGEE come from the germline V gene. The CDR3 DNA sequence: TGTGCCAGCAGCTTAGGGAGGAGGACTGAAGCTTTCTTT. This encodes CASSLGRRTEAFF.

CDR3 sequence reads: CALAGGMRDEQFF. In nucleotides, the CDR3 is TGTGCTTTAGCGGGAGGGATGCGGGATGAGCAGTTCTTC. The J gene is TRBJ2-1, the V gene TRBV30; TRBD2 agrees at 11 bases. The CDR3 is made up of 13 amino acids. From germline, CDR1 is GTSNPN and CDR2 SVGIG (reference sequence).

The genes are TRBV23-1 and TRBJ2-1, with a tentative D call TRBD1 (5 bases). TRBV23-1 is recorded as an ORF, its role being uncertain. The V and J ends lost 3 bases and 8 bases respectively, with 17 bases between them. This CDR3 has 15 amino acids. CDR3 DNA sequence: TGCGCCAGCAGTCACGTCGCAGGGTATAGGGATGAGCAGTTCTTC. Amino acids: CASSHVAGYRDEQFF.

The chain employs TRBV18 and TRBJ1-5, with D possibly being TRBD1 (5 bases). V lost 3 bases and J 4 bases, leaving 7 bases between the germline ends. This CDR3 has 13 amino acids. Germline CDR1 reads KGHSH; CDR2 reads LQKENI. CDR3 in amino acids: CASSPDRNQPQHF. The CDR3 DNA follows: TGTGCCAGCTCACCTGACAGAAATCAGCCCCAGCATTTT.

This rearrangement joins TRBV5-6 to TRBJ1-6, with D unresolved. Germline V lookup: CDR1 SGHDT, CDR2 YYEEEE. V was clipped by 3 bases and J by 8 bases, with 9 bases between them. This CDR3 contains 13 residues. CDR3 in DNA: TGTGCCAGCAGCTCAGATCGGGATTCACCCCTCCACTTT. Translation gives CASSSDRDSPLHF.

This clone has just a few counts. Other nucleotide sequences in the sample specify the same CDR3. The CDR3: CASSQGAGYGYGYTF. In DNA form, the CDR3 reads TGCGCCAGCAGCCAAGGGGCAGGGTATGGCTATGGCTACACCTTC. The V call is TRBV4-1, the J call TRBJ1-2; D may be TRBD1 (5 bases). The CDR3 sequence is 15 residues long. Deletions cut 1 base from V and 4 bases from J, with 13 bases between. Germline loops: CDR1 MGHRA, CDR2 YSYEKL.

CDR3 residues: CASSPTWGGFSYEQYF. The CDR3 DNA reads TGTGCCAGCAGCCCGACGTGGGGCGGATTCTCCTACGAGCAGTACTTC. The chain carries TRBV4-2 and TRBJ2-7, with a possible D match to TRBD1 (5 bases). CDR1 is LGHNA and CDR2 is YNFKEQ in the germline V gene. Deletions cut 4 bases from V and 0 bases from J, with 16 bases between. The CDR3 is 16 amino acids.

The genes are TRBV28 and TRBJ2-2; the D gene is possibly TRBD1 (5 bases). Germline V gene data show CDR1 as MDHEN and CDR2 as SYDVKM. The CDR3 is 13 residues long. V dropped 8 bases and J dropped 6 bases, with 13 bases sitting between them. The CDR3 here is CASGAGVPGELFF. The DNA for the CDR3 is TGTGCCAGCGGGGCTGGGGTGCCCGGGGAGCTGTTTTTT.

This clone was picked up one time. The chain recombines TRBV29-1 with TRBJ1-2; D uncertain. The CDR3 totals 15 residues. Trimming stripped 0 bases from V and 0 bases from J, with 11 bases between. The germline V gene has CDR1 SQVTM and CDR2 ANQGSEA. The DNA for the CDR3 is TGCAGCGTTGAAGAGGCAGGATTTTCTAACTATGGCTACACCTTC. It yields the protein CSVEEAGFSNYGYTF.

The V and J genes are TRBV2 and TRBJ2-1, with TRBD2 matching over 7 bases. After removal of 10 bases from V and 6 bases from J, the junction contained 6 bases not matched to a gene. Germline CDR1 SNHLY, CDR2 FYNNEI. CDR3 length: 12 residues. In DNA, the CDR3 is TGTGCCATCCGGGAGGTCACCAATGAGCAGTTCTTC. Its translation: CAIREVTNEQFF.

The chain is built from TRBV6-2 or TRBV6-3 and TRBJ2-4, with TRBD2 matching over 7 bases. The CDR3 consists of 16 residues. The ends lost 4 bases at V and 0 bases at J; junction bases unmatched: 6. Germline assignment: CDR1 MNHEY and CDR2 SVGEGT. CDR3 nucleotide sequence: TGTGCCAGCAGTTTGTCAGCGGGGCTAGCCAAAAACATTCAGTACTTC. Its protein product is CASSLSAGLAKNIQYF.